This entry concerns a single TCR beta chain. As yet, its antigen is unknown. Both iRepertoire HTBI primers and Arm-PCR of CDR3 regions were used to build the TCR beta libraries. One entry per CDR3 protein results from TCRdb running MiXCR on the multiplex PCR reads. The table includes roughly 420,000 distinct CDR3 sequences, approximately 16% detected once. The record originates from a study of regulatory T cells in long-lasting Graves disease. In the study overall: The antithyroid drugs taken by newly diagnosed Graves' patients had been used for under 3 months.

Study results and limitations: Accuracy could have been hurt by small sample size.

Specified time point: newly diagnosed GD, antithyroid drugs for less than 3 months. The TCR library used RNA extracted from PBMCs. Germline CDR1 is MNHNS and CDR2 is SASEGT. The length of the CDR3 is 15 residues. Trimming took 7 bases from V and 4 from J, leaving 19 bases between them. These data were also reused for a study on T cells in Graves' hyperthyroidism and ophthalmopathy. That source reports: Within blood appeared most thyroid clonotypes that had expanded above 0.001.

Here the sequenced sample was peripheral blood mononuclear cells (PBMCs), taken at new diagnosis, from a patient treated with antithyroid drugs. The source is a woman aged 18 to 35 with Graves disease. The V and J genes are TRBV6-1 and TRBJ1-2; maybe TRBD1 (6 bases). CDR3: CASTKKRQGIYGYTF. The CDR3 DNA sequence: TGTGCCAGCACTAAGAAGAGGCAGGGGATCTATGGCTACACCTTC.